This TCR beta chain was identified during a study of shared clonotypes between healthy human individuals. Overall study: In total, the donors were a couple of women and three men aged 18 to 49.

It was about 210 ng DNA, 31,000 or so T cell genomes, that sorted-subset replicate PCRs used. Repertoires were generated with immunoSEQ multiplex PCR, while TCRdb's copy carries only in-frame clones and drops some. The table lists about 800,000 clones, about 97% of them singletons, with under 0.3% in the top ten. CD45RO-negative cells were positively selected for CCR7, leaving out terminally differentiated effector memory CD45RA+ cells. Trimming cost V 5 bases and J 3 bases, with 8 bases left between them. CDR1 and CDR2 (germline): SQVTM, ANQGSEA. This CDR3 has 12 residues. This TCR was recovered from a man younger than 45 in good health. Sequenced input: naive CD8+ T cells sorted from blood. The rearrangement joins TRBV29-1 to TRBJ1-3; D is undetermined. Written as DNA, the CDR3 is TGCAGCGTTTGGGCGGATGGAAACACCATATATTTT. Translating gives CSVWADGNTIYF.